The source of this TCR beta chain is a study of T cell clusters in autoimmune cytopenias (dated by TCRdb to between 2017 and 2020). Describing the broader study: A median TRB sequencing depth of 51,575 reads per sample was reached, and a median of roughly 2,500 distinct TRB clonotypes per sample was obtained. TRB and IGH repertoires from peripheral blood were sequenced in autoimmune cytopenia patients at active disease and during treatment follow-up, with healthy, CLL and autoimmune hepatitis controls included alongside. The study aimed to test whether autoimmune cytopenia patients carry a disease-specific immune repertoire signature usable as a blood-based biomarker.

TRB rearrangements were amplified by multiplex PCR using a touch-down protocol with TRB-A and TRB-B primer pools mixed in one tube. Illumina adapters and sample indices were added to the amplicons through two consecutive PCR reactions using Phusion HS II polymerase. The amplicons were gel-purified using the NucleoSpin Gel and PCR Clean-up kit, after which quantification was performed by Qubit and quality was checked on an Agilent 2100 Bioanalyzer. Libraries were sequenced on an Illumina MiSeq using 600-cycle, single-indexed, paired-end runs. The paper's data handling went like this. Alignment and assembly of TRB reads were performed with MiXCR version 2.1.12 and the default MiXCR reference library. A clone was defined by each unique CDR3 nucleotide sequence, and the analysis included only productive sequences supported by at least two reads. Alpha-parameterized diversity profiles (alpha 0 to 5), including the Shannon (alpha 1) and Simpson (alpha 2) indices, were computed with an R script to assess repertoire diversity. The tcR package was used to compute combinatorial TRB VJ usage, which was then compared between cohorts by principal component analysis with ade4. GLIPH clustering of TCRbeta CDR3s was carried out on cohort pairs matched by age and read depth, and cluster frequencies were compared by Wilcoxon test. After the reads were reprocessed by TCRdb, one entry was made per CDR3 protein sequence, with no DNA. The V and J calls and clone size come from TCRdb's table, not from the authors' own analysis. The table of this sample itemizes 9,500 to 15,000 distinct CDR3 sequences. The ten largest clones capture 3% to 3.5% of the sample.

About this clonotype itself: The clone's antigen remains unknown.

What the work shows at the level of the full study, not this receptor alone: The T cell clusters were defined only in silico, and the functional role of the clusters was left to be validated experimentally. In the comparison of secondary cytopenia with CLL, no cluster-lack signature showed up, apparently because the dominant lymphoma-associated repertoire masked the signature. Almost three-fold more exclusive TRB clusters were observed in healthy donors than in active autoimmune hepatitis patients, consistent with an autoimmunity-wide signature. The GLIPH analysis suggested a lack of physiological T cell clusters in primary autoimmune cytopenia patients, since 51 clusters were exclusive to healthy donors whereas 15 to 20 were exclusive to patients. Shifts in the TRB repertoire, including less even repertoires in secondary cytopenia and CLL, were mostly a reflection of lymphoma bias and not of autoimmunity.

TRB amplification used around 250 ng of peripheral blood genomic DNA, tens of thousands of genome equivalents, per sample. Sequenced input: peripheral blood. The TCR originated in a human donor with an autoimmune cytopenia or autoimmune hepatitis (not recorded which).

The CDR3 in this case is CATSRTSGAGNEQFF. The chain employs TRBV15 and TRBJ2-1; TCRdb's assignment of TRBD2 cannot be checked, as there is no DNA. The CDR3 numbers 15 residues from cysteine through phenylalanine. No DNA is given. According to the germline V gene (reference sequence), CDR1 reads LNHNV and CDR2 reads YYDKDF.